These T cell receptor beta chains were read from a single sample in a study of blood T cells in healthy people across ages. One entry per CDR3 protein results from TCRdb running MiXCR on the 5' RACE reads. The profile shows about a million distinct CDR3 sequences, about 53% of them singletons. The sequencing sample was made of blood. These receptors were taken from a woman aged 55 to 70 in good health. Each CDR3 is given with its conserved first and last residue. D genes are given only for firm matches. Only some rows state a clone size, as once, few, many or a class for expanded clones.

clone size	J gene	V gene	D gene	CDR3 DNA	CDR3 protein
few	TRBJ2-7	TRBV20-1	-	TGCAGTGCTAGTGGTCACAACTACGAGCAGTACTTC	CSASGHNYEQYF
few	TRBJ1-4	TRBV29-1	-	TGCAGCGTTGAGTCCGTACAGGGTGAAAAACTGTTTTTT	CSVESVQGEKLFF
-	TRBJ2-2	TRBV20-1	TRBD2	TGCAGTGCTAGAGCTGAAGGACTAGTTTTTTCTGCAAGTCTCTGGAGCACCGGGGAGCTGTTTTTT	CSARAEGLVFSASLWSTGELFF
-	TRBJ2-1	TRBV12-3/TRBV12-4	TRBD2	TGTGCCAGCAGCCCCGGGGCGGGAGGAACCTACAATGAGCAGTTCTTC	CASSPGAGGTYNEQFF
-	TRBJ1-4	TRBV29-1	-	TGTAGCGTTGAAATCCAGAATATAGAAAAACTGTTTTTT	CSVEIQNIEKLFF
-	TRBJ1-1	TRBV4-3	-	TGCGCCAGCAGCCAAGGGGGCTCGGTTGCTGAAGCTTTCTTT	CASSQGGSVAEAFF
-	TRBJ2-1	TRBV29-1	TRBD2	TGCAGCGTTGGGGCGGGAGGGTCCTACAATGAGCAGTTCTTC	CSVGAGGSYNEQFF
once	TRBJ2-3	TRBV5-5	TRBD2	TGTGCCAGCAGCTTGGCCGGGGTTCTAGCGGGAAGCACAAATACGCAGTATTTT	CASSLAGVLAGSTNTQYF
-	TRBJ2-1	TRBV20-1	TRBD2	TGCAGTGCCCTAGCGGGCCCTAGCAATGAGCAGTTCTTC	CSALAGPSNEQFF
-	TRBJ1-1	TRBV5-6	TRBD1	TGTGCCAGCAGCTTTCTGGACAGGGACCTTTCTGAAGCTTTCTTT	CASSFLDRDLSEAFF
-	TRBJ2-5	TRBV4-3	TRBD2	TGCGCCAGCAGCCAAGATATCCAGCGGGAAGGTTGGGAGACCCAGTACTTC	CASSQDIQREGWETQYF
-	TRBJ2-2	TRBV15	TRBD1	TGTGCCACCAGCAGAGATCTGGGGACAGGGAGTCTGGAGCTGTTTTTT	CATSRDLGTGSLELFF
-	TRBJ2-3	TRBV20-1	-	TGCAGTGCTAGAGGGGGTCAGGTTCTCACAGATACGCAGTATTTT	CSARGGQVLTDTQYF
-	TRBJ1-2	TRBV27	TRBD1	TGTGCCAGCAGTCGGAAGGGACAGGGTACCTATGGCTACACCTTC	CASSRKGQGTYGYTF
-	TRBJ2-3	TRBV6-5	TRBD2	TGTGCCAGCGCCACGGGGGGGTGGGCAGATACGCAGTATTTT	CASATGGWADTQYF
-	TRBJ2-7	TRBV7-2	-	TGTGCCAGCAGCTCCTACGTCGCAGGCGAGCAGTACTTC	CASSSYVAGEQYF
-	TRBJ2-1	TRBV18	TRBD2	TGTGCCAGCTCACCATACTATGGGACTAGCGGGAGCCTCACGTGGAATGAGCAGTTCTTC	CASSPYYGTSGSLTWNEQFF
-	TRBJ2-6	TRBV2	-	TGTGCCAGCAGGGGGCTTGGGGCCAACGTCCTGACTTTC	CASRGLGANVLTF
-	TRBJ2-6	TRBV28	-	TGTGCCAGCACGGGCTCTGGGACCAACGTCCTGACTTTC	CASTGSGTNVLTF
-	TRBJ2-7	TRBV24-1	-	TGTGCCACCAGTGATTCAGGGACAACCTACGAGCAGTACTTC	CATSDSGTTYEQYF
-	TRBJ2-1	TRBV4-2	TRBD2	TGTGCCAGCAGCCAAGCCGGGACTAGCAGCCCCAATGAGCAGTTCTTC	CASSQAGTSSPNEQFF
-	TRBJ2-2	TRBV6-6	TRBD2	TGTGCCAGCAGTCGACGGACTAGCGGAACGAACACCGGGGAGCTGTTTTTT	CASSRRTSGTNTGELFF
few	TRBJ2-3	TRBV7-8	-	TGTGCCAGCAGCTTAGTTCAGGGGCACACAGATACGCAGTATTTT	CASSLVQGHTDTQYF
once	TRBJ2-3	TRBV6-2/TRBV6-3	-	TGTGCCAGCACCCACCCTGGGCGGACCACAGATACGCAGTATTTT	CASTHPGRTTDTQYF
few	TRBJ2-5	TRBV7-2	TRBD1	TGTGCCAGCAGCGACCGGGACAGCCAAGAGACCCAGTACTTC	CASSDRDSQETQYF
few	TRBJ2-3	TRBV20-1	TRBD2	TGCAGTGCTCCACTTAGCGGGGTTAGTACAGATACGCAGTATTTT	CSAPLSGVSTDTQYF
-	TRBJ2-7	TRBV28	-	TGTGCCAGTATAGGCGCAGTTCTCCCCTACGAGCAGTACTTC	CASIGAVLPYEQYF
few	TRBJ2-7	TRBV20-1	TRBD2	TGCAGTGCTAGAGATGCCCGTAGCGGGTTCTACGAGCAGTACTTC	CSARDARSGFYEQYF
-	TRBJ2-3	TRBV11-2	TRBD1	TGTGCCAGCAGACGGGGACAGGGTATCACAGATACGCAGTATTTT	CASRRGQGITDTQYF
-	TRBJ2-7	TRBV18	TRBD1	TGTGCCAGCTCACCACCGGGGACAGGGAGCCCCTACGAGCAGTACTTC	CASSPPGTGSPYEQYF
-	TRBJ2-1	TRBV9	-	TGTGCCAGCAGCATCACGGACAGACCCTACAATGAGCAGTTCTTC	CASSITDRPYNEQFF
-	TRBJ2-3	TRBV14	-	TGTGCCAGCAGCCATATGTCAGGCGGGGATACGCAGTATTTT	CASSHMSGGDTQYF
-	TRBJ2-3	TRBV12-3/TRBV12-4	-	TGTGCCAGAATCAGAACAGATACGCAGTATTTT	CARIRTDTQYF